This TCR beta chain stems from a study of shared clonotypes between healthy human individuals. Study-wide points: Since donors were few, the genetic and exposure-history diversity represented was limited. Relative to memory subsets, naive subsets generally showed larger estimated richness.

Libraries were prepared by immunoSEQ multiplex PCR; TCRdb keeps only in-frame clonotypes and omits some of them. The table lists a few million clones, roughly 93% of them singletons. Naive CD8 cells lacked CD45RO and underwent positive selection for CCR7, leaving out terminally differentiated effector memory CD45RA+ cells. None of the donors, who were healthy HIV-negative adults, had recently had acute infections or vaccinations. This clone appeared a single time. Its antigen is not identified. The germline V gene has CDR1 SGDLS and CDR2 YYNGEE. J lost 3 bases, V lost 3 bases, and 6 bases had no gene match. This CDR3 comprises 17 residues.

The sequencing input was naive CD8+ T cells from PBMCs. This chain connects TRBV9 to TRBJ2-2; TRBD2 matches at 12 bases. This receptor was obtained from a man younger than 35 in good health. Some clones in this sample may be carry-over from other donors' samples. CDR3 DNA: TGTGCCAGCAGCGGACTAACTAGCGGGAGGTACACCGGGGAGCTGTTTTTT. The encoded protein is CASSGLTSGRYTGELFF.